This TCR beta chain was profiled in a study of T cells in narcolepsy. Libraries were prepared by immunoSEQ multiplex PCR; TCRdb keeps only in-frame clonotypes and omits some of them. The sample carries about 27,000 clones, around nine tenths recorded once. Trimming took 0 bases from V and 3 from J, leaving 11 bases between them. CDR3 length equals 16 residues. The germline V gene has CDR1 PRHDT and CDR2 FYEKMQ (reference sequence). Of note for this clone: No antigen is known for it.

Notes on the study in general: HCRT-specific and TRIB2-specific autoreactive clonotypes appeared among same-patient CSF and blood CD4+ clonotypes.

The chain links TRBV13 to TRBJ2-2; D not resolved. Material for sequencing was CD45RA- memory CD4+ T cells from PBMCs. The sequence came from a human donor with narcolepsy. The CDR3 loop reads CASSLGVLADTGELFF. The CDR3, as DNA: TGTGCCAGCAGCTTAGGGGTGCTTGCGGACACCGGGGAGCTGTTTTTT.